Ten or more counts support the clone carrying this T cell receptor (beta chain). Its specificity is unknown. The entry originates in a study of CD8 T cells in ankylosing spondylitis. Whole-study results and caveats: Roughly eight highly homologous variants formed a TCR beta motif that appeared characteristic of ankylosing spondylitis blood.

TCRdb re-called the 5' RACE reads through MiXCR, storing one row per CDR3 protein. This sample has around 150,000 distinct CDR3 sequences, with about 7% found just once. V shed 1 base and J 8 bases; nucleotides not matched to a gene: 8. The length of the CDR3 is 15 residues. The germline gives CDR1 SGHTA, CDR2 FQGNSA. Material for sequencing was blood, either unsorted or a sorted T cell fraction (not recorded which). This receptor was identified in a female donor with ankylosing spondylitis or in good health (not recorded which). The gene calls are TRBV7-2 and TRBJ2-1; 7 nucleotides match TRBD2. The CDR3 DNA reads as TGTGCCAGCAGCTTAGATATTGGGGCGGGAGATGAGCAGTTCTTC. Encoded protein: CASSLDIGAGDEQFF.